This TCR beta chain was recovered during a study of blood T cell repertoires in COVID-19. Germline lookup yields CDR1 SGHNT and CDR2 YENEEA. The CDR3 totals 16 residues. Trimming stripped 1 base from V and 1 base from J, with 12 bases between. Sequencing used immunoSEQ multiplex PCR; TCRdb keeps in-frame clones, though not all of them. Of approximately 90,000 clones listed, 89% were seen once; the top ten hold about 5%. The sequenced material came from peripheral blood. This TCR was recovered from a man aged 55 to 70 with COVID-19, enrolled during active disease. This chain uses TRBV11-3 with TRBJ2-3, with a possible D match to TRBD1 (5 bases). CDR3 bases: TGTGCCAGCAGCTTAGGAAGACAGTCCCGCACAGATACGCAGTATTTT. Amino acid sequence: CASSLGRQSRTDTQYF.